This entry describes one T cell receptor beta chain. Other DNA sequences in this sample translate to the same CDR3. In each case, RNA was isolated and then reverse transcribed into cDNA as the sequencing template. The table came from immunoSEQ multiplex PCR; TCRdb's copy has only in-frame clones and leaves some out. The sample lists about 160,000 clones, 50% to 70% occurring once. This specimen comes from a study of CD8+ T cells in alopecia areata. Treatment described: oral pan-JAK inhibitor, 5-10 mg twice daily. V lost 4 bases and J lost 2, with 8 bases in between. The length of the CDR3 is 12 residues. Germline assignment: CDR1 SQVTM and CDR2 ANQGSEA.

Sequenced here: CD4+ T cells sorted from blood, sampled at week 4, from a patient treated with tofacitinib. V usage is TRBV29-1 and J usage is TRBJ2-5; no firm D call. The TCR originated in a human donor with alopecia areata. The CDR3 DNA follows: TGCAGCGTTGTAGGTCTTCAAGAGACCCAGTACTTC. Translating gives CSVVGLQETQYF.